The source of this TCR beta chain is a study of brain T cells in children with intractable seizures. Germline assignment: CDR1 KGHSH and CDR2 LQKENI. There are 14 residues in the CDR3. V gave up 4 bases and J gave up 11 bases, with 20 bases separating them. General study findings and limits: HCMV serostatus was not known, and viral specificity came from CDR3 similarity only.

TCRdb keeps only in-frame clones here, not all; method: immunoSEQ multiplex PCR. The sample carries about 80,000 clones, around 90% recorded once. To note about this clone: Antigen unknown.

Sequencing was limited to surgery cases with top T cell transcript signatures in brain tissue. At least one anti-epileptic drug was given before surgery. The sample here was peripheral blood, taken at surgery. The chain couples TRBV18 to TRBJ1-1; possibly TRBD1 for D (6 bases). This sequence originates from a girl aged 2-15 years with Rasmussen encephalitis and intractable seizures. The chain's CDR3 is CASSQHRDRSEAFF. In DNA form, the CDR3 reads TGTGCCAGCTCACAGCACAGGGATAGGTCGGAGGCTTTCTTT.